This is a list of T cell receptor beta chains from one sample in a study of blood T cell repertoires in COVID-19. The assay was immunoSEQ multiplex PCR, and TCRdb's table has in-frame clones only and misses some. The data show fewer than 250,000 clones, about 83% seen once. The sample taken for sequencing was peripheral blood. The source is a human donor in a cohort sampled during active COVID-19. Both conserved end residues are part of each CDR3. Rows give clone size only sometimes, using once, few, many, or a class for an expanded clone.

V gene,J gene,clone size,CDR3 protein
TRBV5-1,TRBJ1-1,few,CASSLQGQNTEAFF
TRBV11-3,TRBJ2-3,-,CASSLDPAGGVDTQYF
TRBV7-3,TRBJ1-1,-,CASSLSPTIGQGFEAFF
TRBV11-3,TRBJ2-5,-,CASSRGTGVRETQYF
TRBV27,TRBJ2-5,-,CASSRAGQETQYF
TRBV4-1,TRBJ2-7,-,CASSQDWTGSYEQYF
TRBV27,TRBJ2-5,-,CASSLRTGVVETQYF
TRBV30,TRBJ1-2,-,CAWGGRSGYTF
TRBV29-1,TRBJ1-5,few,CSADQPQHF
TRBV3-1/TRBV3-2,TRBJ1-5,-,CASSGTGGQPQHF
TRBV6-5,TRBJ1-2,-,CASTFTDVRYTF
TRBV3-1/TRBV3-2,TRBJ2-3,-,CASSHAFAGTSGSGDTQYF
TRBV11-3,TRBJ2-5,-,CASSLEGSEETQYF
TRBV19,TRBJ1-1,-,CASSLARTGRAFTEAFF
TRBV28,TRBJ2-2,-,CASSFTGTPHGELFF
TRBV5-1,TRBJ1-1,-,CASSSNDRRSGAFF
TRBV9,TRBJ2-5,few,CASSVDLGGGTQYF
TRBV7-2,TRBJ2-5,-,CASSFPRETQYF
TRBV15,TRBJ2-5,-,CATSRRETQYF
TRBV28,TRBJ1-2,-,CATGDSNNYGYTF
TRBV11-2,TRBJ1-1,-,CASSLSGSMNTEAFF
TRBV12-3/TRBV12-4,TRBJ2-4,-,CASSLSINIQYF
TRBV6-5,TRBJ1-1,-,CASRARGLNTEAFF
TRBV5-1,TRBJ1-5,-,CASRPTGGNQPQHF
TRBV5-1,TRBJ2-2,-,CASNLDRGNTGELFF
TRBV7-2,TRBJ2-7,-,CASSLGGSGNYEQYF
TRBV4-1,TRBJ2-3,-,CASSQGRGTDTQYF
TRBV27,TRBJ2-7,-,CASSLTEPGTSGGPYSYEQYF
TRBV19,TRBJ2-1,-,CASSSETGSSYNEQFF
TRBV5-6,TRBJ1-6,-,CASSWTGGMNSPLHF
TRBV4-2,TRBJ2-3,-,CASSYGTSESTDTQYF
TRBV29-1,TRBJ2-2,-,CSVMTSGSPGELFF
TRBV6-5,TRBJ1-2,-,CASSYSGTGLYGYTF
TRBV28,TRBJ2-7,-,CASSSGQTTYEQYF
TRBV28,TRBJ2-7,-,CASRHTGLASYEQYF
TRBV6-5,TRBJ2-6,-,CASRAIGAGANVLTF
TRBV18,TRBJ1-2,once,CASSAGGDGYGYTF
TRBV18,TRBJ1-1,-,CASSDREAMNTEAFF
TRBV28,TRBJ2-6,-,CASRGRDGGANVLTF
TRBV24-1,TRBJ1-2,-,CATSDFGQGGGYTF
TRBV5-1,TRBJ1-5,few,CASSLGEAPNQPQHF
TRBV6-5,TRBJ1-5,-,CASSPIRQGNQPQHF
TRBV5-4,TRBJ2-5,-,CASSLGLAVDSETQYF
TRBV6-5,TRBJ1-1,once,CASRKEQNTEAFF
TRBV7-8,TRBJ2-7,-,CASSFSQVDYEQYF
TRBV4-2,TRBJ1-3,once,CASSQDRENTIYF
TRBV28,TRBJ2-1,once,CASSHGLAHYNEQFF
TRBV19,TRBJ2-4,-,CASSPRGEREGFLNIQYF
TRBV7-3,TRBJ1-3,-,CASSDAAAGNTIYF
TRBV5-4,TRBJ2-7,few,CATRAGSYEQYF
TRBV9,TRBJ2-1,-,CASSLQTVYNEQFF
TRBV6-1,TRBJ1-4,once,CASSDVVNEKLFF
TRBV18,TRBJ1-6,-,CASSPKRDSPLHF
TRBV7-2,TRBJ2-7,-,CASSPTRGTSYEQYF
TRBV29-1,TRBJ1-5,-,CSVGAGINQPQHF
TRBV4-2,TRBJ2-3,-,CASSGGTDTQYF
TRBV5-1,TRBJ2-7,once,CASSLMMRTGGSYEQYF
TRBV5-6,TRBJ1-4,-,CASSELTAPSTNEKLFF
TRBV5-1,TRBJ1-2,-,CASSLGQGSGYTF